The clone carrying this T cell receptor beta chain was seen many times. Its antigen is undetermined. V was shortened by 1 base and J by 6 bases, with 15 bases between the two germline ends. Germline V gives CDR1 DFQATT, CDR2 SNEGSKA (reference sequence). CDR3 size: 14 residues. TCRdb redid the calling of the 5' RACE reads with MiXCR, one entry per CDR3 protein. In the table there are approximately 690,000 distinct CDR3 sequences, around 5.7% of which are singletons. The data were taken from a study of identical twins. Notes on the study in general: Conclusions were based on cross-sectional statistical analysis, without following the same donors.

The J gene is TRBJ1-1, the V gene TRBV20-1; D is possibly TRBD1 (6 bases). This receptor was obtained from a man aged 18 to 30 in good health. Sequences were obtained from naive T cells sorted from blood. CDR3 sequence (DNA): TGCAGTGCTAGAGTGGGTGGGGGGCGATCTGAAGCTTTCTTT. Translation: CSARVGGGRSEAFF.